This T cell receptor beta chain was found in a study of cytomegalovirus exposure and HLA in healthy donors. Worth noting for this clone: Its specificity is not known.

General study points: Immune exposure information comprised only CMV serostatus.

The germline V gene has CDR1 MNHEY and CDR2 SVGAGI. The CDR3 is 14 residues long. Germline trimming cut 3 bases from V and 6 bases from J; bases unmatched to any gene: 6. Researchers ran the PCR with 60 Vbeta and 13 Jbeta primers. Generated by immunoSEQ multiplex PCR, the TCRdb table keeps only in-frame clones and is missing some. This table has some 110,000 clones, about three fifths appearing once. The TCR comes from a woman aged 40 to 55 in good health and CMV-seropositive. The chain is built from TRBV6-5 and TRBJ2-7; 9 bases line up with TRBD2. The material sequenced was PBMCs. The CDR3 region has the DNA TGTGCCAGCAGTTATTCTAGCGGGGCCCTCGAGCAGTACTTC. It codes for CASSYSSGALEQYF.